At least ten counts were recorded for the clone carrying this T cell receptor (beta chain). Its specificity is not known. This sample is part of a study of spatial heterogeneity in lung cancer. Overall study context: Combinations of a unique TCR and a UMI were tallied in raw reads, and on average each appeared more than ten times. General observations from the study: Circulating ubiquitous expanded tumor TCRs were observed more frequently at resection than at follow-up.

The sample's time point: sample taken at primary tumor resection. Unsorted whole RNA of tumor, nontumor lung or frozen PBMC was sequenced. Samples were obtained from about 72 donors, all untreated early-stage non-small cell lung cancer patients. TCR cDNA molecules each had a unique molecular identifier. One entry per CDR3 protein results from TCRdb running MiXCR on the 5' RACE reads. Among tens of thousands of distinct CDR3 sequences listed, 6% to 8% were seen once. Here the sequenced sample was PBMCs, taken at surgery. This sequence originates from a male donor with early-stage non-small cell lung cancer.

The CDR3 spells CASGDRGPEKLFF. CDR3 bases: TGTGCCAGCGGAGACAGGGGGCCTGAAAAACTGTTTTTT. The V gene is TRBV7-2, the J gene TRBJ1-4; 10 bases fit TRBD1. The CDR3 contains 13 residues. The germline gives CDR1 SGHTA, CDR2 FQGNSA. V dropped 8 bases and J dropped 7; count of bases not matched to a gene: 4. The variable domain in full, with the rest retrieved from reference TRBV7-2 and TRBJ1-4, is GAGVSQSPSNKVTEKGKDVELRCDPISGHTALYWYRQSLGQGLEFLIYFQGNSAPDKSGLPSDRFSAERTGGSVSTLTIQRTQQEDSAVYLCASGDRGPEKLFFGSGTQLSVL.